This TCR beta chain appears in the sequencing data of a study of blood T cell repertoires in COVID-19. There are 16 residues in the CDR3. With 0 bases removed from V and 0 bases from J, the gap between germline ends came to 9 bases. CDR1 is SEHNR and CDR2 is FQNEAQ in the germline V gene (reference sequence). Libraries were prepared by immunoSEQ multiplex PCR; TCRdb keeps only in-frame clonotypes and omits some of them. Here the sample spans about 170,000 clones, approximately 84% being singletons. The receptor was isolated from a man in his fifties who had recovered from COVID-19. Sequenced input: PBMCs or T cells enriched from blood (not recorded which). This chain joins TRBV7-9 and TRBJ2-1; tentative D call: TRBD1 (6 bases). CDR3 nucleotide sequence: TGTGCCAGCAGCTTAGCGGGGGCTTACTCCTACAATGAGCAGTTCTTC. Its protein is CASSLAGAYSYNEQFF. The full variable domain, its missing parts supplied by reference TRBV7-9 and TRBJ2-1, is DTGVSQNPRHKITKRGQNVTFRCDPISEHNRLYWYRQTLGQGPEFLTYFQNEAQLEKSRLLSDRFSAERPKGSFSTLEIQRTEQGDSAMYLCASSLAGAYSYNEQFFGPGTRLTVL.